The 27 T cell receptor beta chains given below trace back to one sample, sequenced in a study of T cell responses to AZD1222 COVID-19 vaccine (dated by TCRdb to the early 2020s). The library was built by means of the immunoSEQ multiplex PCR assay. TCRdb re-hosts the immuneACCESS table, in-frame sequences only. Its copies lack some clones; in the studies checked, an unresolved V gene accounts for under half of them, and the cause for the rest is not known. Here the sample has about 170,000 clones; roughly nine tenths occur a single time. In total, the top ten clones hold about 6.9% of the sample. The time point label of this sample denotes: baseline before first vaccination. Source: peripheral blood, taken on day 0 of AZD1222 vaccination. Receptors were obtained from an adult in good health.

This rearrangement joins TRBV6-6 to TRBJ2-2, with D perhaps matching TRBD1 or TRBD2 (5 bases each). The CDR3 is made up of 17 amino acids. The germline V and J ends were trimmed by 5 bases and 6 bases, with 22 bases remaining between them. Germline loops: CDR1 MNHNY, CDR2 SVGAGI (reference sequence). CDR3 sequence: CASSPRIRDPGPGELFF. The CDR3 DNA reads as TGTGCCAGCAGTCCCCGTATCCGGGACCCGGGCCCCGGGGAGCTGTTTTTT.

This clone was seen just once. This sequence joins TRBV6-4 and TRBJ2-2; D uncertain. Looked up from germline, CDR1 is MRHNA and CDR2 is SNTAGT. The CDR3 totals 13 residues. Trimming took 4 bases from V and 5 from J, leaving 8 bases between them. The CDR3 DNA follows: TGTGCCAGCAGTGGGACCGAAACCGGGGAGCTGTTTTTT. The encoded protein is CASSGTETGELFF.

The rearrangement uses TRBV4-2 and TRBJ2-5, with unresolved D. This CDR3 has 14 amino acids. Germline values: CDR1 LGHNA, CDR2 YNFKEQ. V was clipped by 0 bases and J by 2 bases, with 7 bases between them. The CDR3 sequence is CASSQERLQETQYF. The CDR3 bases are TGTGCCAGCAGCCAAGAACGTCTGCAAGAGACCCAGTACTTC.

The chain couples TRBV18 to TRBJ1-1; D is unclear. There are 14 residues in the CDR3. V was trimmed by 3 bases and J by 1 base, leaving 9 bases between them. From germline, CDR1 is KGHSH and CDR2 LQKENI. The CDR3 loop reads CASSPQGWNTEAFF. CDR3 nucleotides: TGTGCCAGCTCACCCCAAGGGTGGAACACTGAAGCTTTCTTT.

The V call is TRBV5-1, the J call TRBJ1-3; D remains unclear. The CDR3 totals 15 residues. Trimming took off 0 bases at V and 0 bases at J, with 7 bases between the two ends. Per the germline V gene, CDR1 is SGHRS and CDR2 is YFSETQ. The CDR3 nucleotides are TGCGCCAGCAGCTTGGTTGCGACCTCTGGAAACACCATATATTTT. Protein sequence: CASSLVATSGNTIYF. Full variable domain (remainder filled in from reference TRBV5-1 and TRBJ1-3): KAGVTQTPRYLIKTRGQQVTLSCSPISGHRSVSWYQQTPGQGLQFLFEYFSETQRNKGNFPGRFSGRQFSNSRSEMNVSTLELGDSALYLCASSLVATSGNTIYFGEGSWLTVV.

The chain carries TRBV4-2 and TRBJ1-5, with TRBD1 as a possible D gene (5 bases). The CDR3 is made up of 16 amino acids. Trimming took off 4 bases at V and 2 bases at J, with 15 bases between the two ends. From germline, CDR1 is LGHNA and CDR2 YNFKEQ. CDR3 nucleotide sequence: TGTGCCAGCAGCCTACACGGTCGGGGCGGCAATCAGCCCCAGCATTTT. Protein sequence: CASSLHGRGGNQPQHF.

The chain employs TRBV7-2 and TRBJ2-2, with TRBD1 matching over 8 bases. V shed 0 bases and J 4 bases; nucleotides not matched to a gene: 4. Germline V gene data show CDR1 as SGHTA and CDR2 as FQGNSA. This CDR3 is 16 amino acids long. The CDR3 loop reads CASSLAAGGTTGELFF. Here the CDR3 DNA reads TGTGCCAGCAGCTTAGCTGCAGGGGGCACCACCGGGGAGCTGTTTTTT.

The chain links TRBV12-3 or TRBV12-4 to TRBJ2-7; 7 bases line up with TRBD1. V trimming: 3 bases; J trimming: 9 bases; junction bases outside the gene matches: 5. The CDR3 loop spans 12 amino acids. CDR3 DNA sequence: TGTGCCAGCAGTTTCGGGCAGGGGGTGCAGTACGTC. Amino acids: CASSFGQGVQYV.

V gene TRBV28 combines with J gene TRBJ2-1; 12 nucleotides agree with TRBD2. Germline V gene data show CDR1 as MDHEN and CDR2 as SYDVKM. The CDR3 has 15 residues. V gave up 6 bases and J gave up 3 bases; unmatched junction bases: 3. CDR3 nucleotide sequence: TGTGCCAGCAGCACGGGACTAGCGGGCTACAATGAGCAGTTCTTC. Translating it yields CASSTGLAGYNEQFF. The whole variable domain, remainder taken from reference TRBV28 and TRBJ2-1, is DVKVTQSSRYLVKRTGEKVFLECVQDMDHENMFWYRQDPGLGLRLIYFSYDVKMKEKGDIPEGYSVSREKKERFSLILESASTNQTSMYLCASSTGLAGYNEQFFGPGTRLTVL.

This clone was observed a few times. V and J are TRBV5-5 and TRBJ1-2; the D gene is possibly TRBD1 (5 bases). V was pared by 4 bases and J by 2 bases, with 9 bases between. This CDR3 has 13 residues. The germline V gene has CDR1 SGHKS and CDR2 YYEKEE (reference sequence). The CDR3 here is CASSGRQNYGYTF. The CDR3 DNA sequence: TGTGCCAGCAGCGGTAGACAGAACTATGGCTACACCTTC.

To note about this clone: This CDR3 is also generated by other DNA sequences in the sample. The chain is built from TRBV3-1 (or the pseudogene TRBV3-2) and TRBJ1-2; 10 nucleotides align to TRBD1. The CDR3 length is 13 residues. CDR1 and CDR2 (germline): LGHDT, YNNKEL (reference sequence). Losses at the gene ends were 3 bases for V and 5 bases for J; bases not matched to a gene: 0. Here the CDR3 reads CASSQGQGYGYTF. In DNA form, the CDR3 reads TGTGCCAGCAGCCAGGGACAGGGGTATGGCTACACCTTC.

The V gene is TRBV2, the J gene TRBJ1-5; no firm D call. Germline CDR1 SNHLY, CDR2 FYNNEI. The CDR3 is 13 residues long. The V and J ends lost 7 bases and 4 bases respectively, with 11 bases between them. CDR3 amino acids: CASIGSDNQPQHF. The CDR3 nucleotides read TGTGCCAGCATTGGGTCAGATAATCAGCCCCAGCATTTT.

The V call is TRBV7-6, the J call TRBJ2-3; possibly TRBD2 for D (5 bases). CDR3 length equals 15 residues. Germline-derived CDR1 and CDR2 are SGHVS and FNYEAQ. The V gene lost 8 bases and the J gene lost 0 bases, with 15 bases spanning the gap. The CDR3 nucleotides read TGTGCCAGCCCCTGGGGAGAGACCAGCACAGATACGCAGTATTTT. Encoded protein: CASPWGETSTDTQYF.

The chain links TRBV19 to TRBJ1-1, with TRBD1 identical over 7 bases. This CDR3 is 15 amino acids long. CDR1 LNHDA and CDR2 SQIVND come from the germline V gene (reference sequence). Trimming at V came to 8 bases and at J to 6 bases, leaving 15 bases not matched to a gene. CDR3 residues: CASAMTGSYRPEAFF. The CDR3 nucleotides read TGTGCCAGTGCGATGACAGGGTCTTATCGTCCTGAAGCTTTCTTT. The full variable domain, completed using reference TRBV19 and TRBJ1-1, is DGGITQSPKYLFRKEGQNVTLSCEQNLNHDAMYWYRQDPGQGLRLIYYSQIVNDFQKGDIAEGYSVSREKKESFPLTVTSAQKNPTAFYLCASAMTGSYRPEAFFGQGTRLTVV.

This clone showed up just a few times. V and J are TRBV5-1 and TRBJ2-4, with 7 bases identical to TRBD1. The germline V gene has CDR1 SGHRS and CDR2 YFSETQ. The V segment lost 4 bases and the J segment 8 bases; nucleotides outside the gene matches: 9. There are 14 residues in the CDR3. CDR3 bases: TGCGCCAGCAGCCCCGGACAGGCAGGGGACATTCAGTACTTC. Its translation: CASSPGQAGDIQYF.

The chain uses TRBV6-5 and TRBJ1-1; D is undetermined. Trimming shortened V by 7 bases and J by 11 bases, and 17 bases separated the two germline ends. CDR1 and CDR2 from the germline V gene are MNHEY and SVGAGI. The CDR3 length is 12 residues. CDR3 sequence reads: CASTFGDPGAFF. CDR3 bases: TGTGCCAGCACGTTTGGAGACCCTGGGGCTTTCTTT.

The rearrangement joins TRBV18 to TRBJ2-2; 12 positions agree with TRBD2. This CDR3 region has 15 residues. Germline V gene data show CDR1 as KGHSH and CDR2 as LQKENI. V trimming: 6 bases; J trimming: 5 bases; junction bases outside the gene matches: 4. Here the CDR3 reads CASSPGLAGTGELFF. Here the CDR3 DNA reads TGTGCCAGCTCGCCCGGACTAGCGGGGACCGGGGAGCTGTTTTTT.

The rearrangement uses TRBV28 and TRBJ2-3, with 8 bases identical to TRBD2. The germline V gene encodes CDR1 MDHEN and CDR2 SYDVKM. The trim removed 5 bases at V and 5 bases at J, leaving 18 bases unmatched. The CDR3 has 18 amino acids. DNA of the CDR3: TGTGCCAGCAGTATACTCCCCTTAACGGGGGGGCTCTTAGATACGCAGTATTTT. This gives the protein CASSILPLTGGLLDTQYF.

CDR3 protein: CASSYPGGRDTQYF. The CDR3 DNA sequence: TGTGCCAGCAGTTACCCGGGGGGGCGAGATACGCAGTATTTT. The rearrangement links TRBV6-6 to TRBJ2-3; 8 nucleotides agree with TRBD2. V lost 2 bases to trimming and J lost 5 bases; unmatched junction nucleotides: 3. Germline V lookup: CDR1 MNHNY, CDR2 SVGAGI (reference sequence). This CDR3 region has 14 residues.

The rearrangement links TRBV2 to TRBJ2-1, with 12 bases lining up with TRBD1. The CDR3 sequence is 15 residues long. Germline CDR1 and CDR2: SNHLY and FYNNEI. With 2 bases clipped from V and 8 bases from J, the junction kept 4 bases outside the gene matches. The CDR3 reads CASSELGQGAYEQFF. In nucleotides, the CDR3 is TGTGCCAGCAGTGAATTGGGACAGGGGGCCTATGAGCAGTTCTTC.

This chain uses TRBV5-4 with TRBJ2-1; D remains ambiguous. This CDR3 has 13 amino acids. The germline V and J ends were trimmed by 4 bases and 5 bases, with 10 bases remaining between them. Germline CDR1 and CDR2: SGHNT and YYREEE (reference sequence). CDR3 nucleotides: TGTGCCAGCAGCGTGGACGGAAACAATGAGCAGTTCTTC. Translation gives CASSVDGNNEQFF.

CDR3 nucleotides: TGTGCCAGCAGCCCCACAGGGAGGGAGGGGAATGAGCAGTTCTTC. Amino acid sequence: CASSPTGREGNEQFF. This chain connects TRBV11-2 to TRBJ2-1, with D perhaps matching TRBD2 (7 bases). The CDR3 has 15 amino acids. Deletions cut 5 bases from V and 7 bases from J, with 18 bases between. The germline V gene has CDR1 SGHAT and CDR2 FQNNGV.

CDR3 nucleotides: TGTGCCAGCAGTCGACATGATGGGCAGCCCCAGCATTTT. Encoded protein: CASSRHDGQPQHF. This chain connects TRBV7-6 to TRBJ1-5; D gene uncertain. The V end was cut by 6 bases, the J end by 7 bases, with 13 bases between. Germline CDR1 SGHVS, CDR2 FNYEAQ. The CDR3 runs to 13 residues.

V is TRBV7-8 and J is TRBJ2-7; D tentatively reads TRBD1 or TRBD2 (5 bases each). The V and J ends lost 5 bases and 3 bases respectively, with 14 bases between them. The CDR3 covers 14 residues. Germline lookup yields CDR1 SGHVS and CDR2 FQNEAQ. The CDR3 protein is CASSAGAASYEQYV. The CDR3 DNA sequence: TGTGCCAGCAGCGCCGGGGCGGCCAGCTACGAGCAGTACGTC.

V gene TRBV21-1 combines with J gene TRBJ1-2. TRBV21-1 is annotated as a pseudogene. The CDR3 consists of 16 residues. The CDR3: CASSPRTPEGILSYTF. The CDR3, as DNA: TGTGCCAGCAGCCCTCGGACCCCCGAGGGGATATTGAGCTACACCTTC.

The J gene is TRBJ1-2, the V gene TRBV20-1; perhaps TRBD1 as D (5 bases). Germline lookup yields CDR1 DFQATT and CDR2 SNEGSKA (reference sequence). CDR3 length: 11 amino acids. Trimming pared 6 bases from V and 13 bases from J, leaving 18 bases between. DNA of the CDR3: TGCAGTGCACCGACGAGGGGCGATGGCACCTTC. This codes for CSAPTRGDGTF.

This clone was seen only a few times. The chain is built from TRBV5-1 and TRBJ1-1, with TRBD1 matching 8 bases. Germline V gene data show CDR1 as SGHRS and CDR2 as YFSETQ. This CDR3 region has 15 residues. Unmatched junction bases numbered 2, after V lost 0 bases and J lost 1 base. The CDR3 sequence: CASSLVGTGNTEAFF. CDR3 bases: TGCGCCAGCAGCTTGGTGGGGACAGGGAACACTGAAGCTTTCTTT.